One sample yielded the 14 T cell receptor beta chains listed below, sequenced in a study of cytomegalovirus exposure and HLA in healthy donors. The PCR contained 60 Vbeta and 13 Jbeta primers. Sequencing used immunoSEQ multiplex PCR; TCRdb keeps in-frame clones, though not all of them. The sample records about 160,000 clones, around 79% being singletons. Specimen: PBMCs. The receptors originated from a man aged 35-49 years in good health and CMV-seronegative.

The gene calls are TRBV28 and TRBJ1-1; TRBD1 agrees at 7 bases. V trimming: 6 bases; J trimming: 5 bases; junction bases outside the gene matches: 9. The CDR3 spans 14 residues. Germline lookup yields CDR1 MDHEN and CDR2 SYDVKM. In DNA, the CDR3 is TGTGCCAGCAGGCCGAGGGGGCCGGGGACTGAAGCTTTCTTT. Protein: CASRPRGPGTEAFF.

This chain uses TRBV9 with TRBJ1-3, with 7 bases fitting TRBD1. The trim removed 2 bases at V and 0 bases at J, leaving 5 bases unmatched. Germline V gene data show CDR1 as SGDLS and CDR2 as YYNGEE. CDR3 size: 16 residues. In DNA form, the CDR3 reads TGTGCCAGCAGCGTGGATGGACAGGTCTCTGGAAACACCATATATTTT. Its translation: CASSVDGQVSGNTIYF.

The V gene is TRBV6-1, the J gene TRBJ1-1; D is uncertain. V was pared by 0 bases and J by 2 bases, with 7 bases between. This CDR3 has 14 amino acids. Germline CDR1 reads MNHNS; CDR2 reads SASEGT. CDR3 sequence (DNA): TGTGCCAGCAGTGAAGCGAGGAGAAACACTGAAGCTTTCTTT. Amino acids: CASSEARRNTEAFF.

J is TRBJ1-2 and V is TRBV20-1; D gene uncertain. This CDR3 has 11 amino acids. From germline, CDR1 is DFQATT and CDR2 SNEGSKA (reference sequence). V was trimmed by 1 base and J by 8 bases, leaving 8 bases between them. The CDR3 reads CSARGGDGYTF. The CDR3 DNA sequence: TGCAGTGCTAGAGGGGGAGACGGCTACACCTTC.

The chain joins TRBV6-4 to TRBJ2-2; a possible D gene is TRBD1 (5 bases). Germline values: CDR1 MRHNA, CDR2 SNTAGT. Trimming removed 0 bases from V and 3 bases from J, with 8 bases in between. The CDR3 sequence is 15 residues long. DNA of the CDR3: TGTGCCAGCAGTGACTCTCAGGGTCACACCGGGGAGCTGTTTTTT. Translation gives CASSDSQGHTGELFF.

The V and J genes are TRBV7-2 and TRBJ2-3; 7 bases map to TRBD1. J lost 6 bases, V lost 5 bases, and 5 bases had no gene match. The germline V gene has CDR1 SGHTA and CDR2 FQGNSA. The CDR3 has 13 residues. CDR3 amino acids: CASSKNRGDTQYF. In DNA form, the CDR3 reads TGTGCCAGCAGCAAAAACAGGGGTGATACGCAGTATTTT.

The rearrangement links TRBV5-6 to TRBJ2-1; 12 nucleotides match TRBD2. The V gene end was trimmed by 1 base and the J gene end by 7 bases; junction bases not matched to a gene: 3. CDR3 length: 15 amino acids. The V gene's germline CDR1 is SGHDT and CDR2 YYEEEE. The CDR3 DNA reads as TGTGCCAGCAGCTTGCAACTAGCGGGGGGAAATGAGCAGTTCTTC. This codes for CASSLQLAGGNEQFF.

This clone was detected once. The J gene is TRBJ2-3, the V gene TRBV5-1; 8 bases align to TRBD2. Looked up from germline, CDR1 is SGHRS and CDR2 is YFSETQ. This CDR3 is 18 amino acids long. V trimming: 1 base; J trimming: 3 bases; junction bases outside the gene matches: 13. DNA for the CDR3: TGCGCCAGCAGCTTGTCTAGCGGGTCCGGGCGTGGTACAGATACGCAGTATTTT. Amino acid sequence: CASSLSSGSGRGTDTQYF.

Written as DNA, the CDR3 is TGTGCCAGCAGCAAGGGCAGGCCTAACACTGAAGCTTTCTTT. Translation: CASSKGRPNTEAFF. This chain joins TRBV21-1 and TRBJ1-1; the table's D call TRBD1 went unverified against the DNA. TRBV21-1 is an annotated pseudogene. The CDR3 sequence is 14 residues long.

As regards this clone: An end of the junction does not agree with germline; a read error may underlie this. This sample also contains other DNA sequences that code for the same CDR3. V and J are TRBV7-3 and TRBJ2-5; D might be TRBD2 (5 bases). CDR3 length: 13 residues. CDR1 and CDR2 from the germline V gene are SGHTA and FQGTGA. CDR3 DNA: TGCGCCAGCAGCCCCCCCGGGGTGGAGACCCAGTACTTC. Residues: CASSPPGVETQYF.

The chain recombines TRBV6-1 with TRBJ1-6; 9 positions agree with TRBD1. V was clipped by 5 bases and J by 10 bases; unmatched bases: 6. Germline V gene lookup returns CDR1 MNHNS and CDR2 SASEGT. The CDR3 extends over 14 amino acids. The CDR3 region is CASSFGQGNSPLHF. The CDR3 bases are TGTGCCAGCAGTTTCGGACAGGGGAACTCACCCCTCCACTTT.

The DNA for the CDR3 is TGTGCCAGCAGCTTACACGGTAGCAATCAGCCCCAGCATTTT. Translating gives CASSLHGSNQPQHF. V usage is TRBV7-9 and J usage is TRBJ1-5; D is uncertain. CDR3 length equals 14 residues. In germline, CDR1 is SEHNR, CDR2 FQNEAQ (reference sequence). V dropped 2 bases and J dropped 0 bases, with 5 bases sitting between them.

CDR3 sequence reads: CASSLLGEDSPLHF. The CDR3 DNA follows: TGTGCCAGCAGTTTACTCGGGGAGGATTCACCCCTCCACTTT. The rearrangement uses TRBV27 and TRBJ1-6; no definite D call. The germline V and J ends were trimmed by 2 bases and 8 bases, with 10 bases remaining between them. Looked up from germline, CDR1 is MNHEY and CDR2 is SMNVEV (reference sequence). The CDR3 totals 14 residues.

This chain joins TRBV6-5 and TRBJ1-2; 8 nucleotides agree with TRBD1. CDR3 length equals 14 residues. Germline CDR1 is MNHEY and CDR2 is SVGAGI. Trimming removed 5 bases from V and 5 bases from J; junction bases left unmatched: 7. The CDR3 region is CASSGGQGVYGYTF. CDR3 sequence (DNA): TGTGCCAGCAGTGGTGGACAGGGAGTATATGGCTACACCTTC.